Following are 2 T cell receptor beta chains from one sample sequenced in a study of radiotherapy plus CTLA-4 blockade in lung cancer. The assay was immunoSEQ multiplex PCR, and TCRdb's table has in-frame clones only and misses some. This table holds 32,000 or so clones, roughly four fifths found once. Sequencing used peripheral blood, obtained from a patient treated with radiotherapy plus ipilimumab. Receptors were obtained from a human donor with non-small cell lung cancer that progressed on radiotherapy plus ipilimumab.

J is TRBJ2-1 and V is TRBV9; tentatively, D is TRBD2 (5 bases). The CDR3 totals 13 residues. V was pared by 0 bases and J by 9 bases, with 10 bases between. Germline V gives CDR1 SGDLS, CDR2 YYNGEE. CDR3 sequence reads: CASSVAGLSEQFF. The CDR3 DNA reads TGTGCCAGCAGCGTAGCGGGATTAAGTGAGCAGTTCTTC. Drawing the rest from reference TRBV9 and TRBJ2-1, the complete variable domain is DSGVTQTPKHLITATGQRVTLRCSPRSGDLSVYWYQQSLDQGLQFLIQYYNGEERAKGNILERFSAQQFPDLHSELNLSSLELGDSALYFCASSVAGLSEQFFGPGTRLTVL.

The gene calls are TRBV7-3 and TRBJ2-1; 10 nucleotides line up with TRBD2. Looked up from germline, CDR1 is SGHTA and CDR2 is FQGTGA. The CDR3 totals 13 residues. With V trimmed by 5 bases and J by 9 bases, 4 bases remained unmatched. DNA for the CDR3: TGTGCCAGCAGCCCCGGGACTAGCGCTGAGCAGTTCTTC. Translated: CASSPGTSAEQFF. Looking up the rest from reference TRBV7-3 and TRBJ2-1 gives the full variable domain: GAGVSQTPSNKVTEKGKYVELRCDPISGHTALYWYRQSLGQGPEFLIYFQGTGAADDSGLPNDRFFAVRPEGSVSTLKIQRTERGDSAVYLCASSPGTSAEQFFGPGTRLTVL.